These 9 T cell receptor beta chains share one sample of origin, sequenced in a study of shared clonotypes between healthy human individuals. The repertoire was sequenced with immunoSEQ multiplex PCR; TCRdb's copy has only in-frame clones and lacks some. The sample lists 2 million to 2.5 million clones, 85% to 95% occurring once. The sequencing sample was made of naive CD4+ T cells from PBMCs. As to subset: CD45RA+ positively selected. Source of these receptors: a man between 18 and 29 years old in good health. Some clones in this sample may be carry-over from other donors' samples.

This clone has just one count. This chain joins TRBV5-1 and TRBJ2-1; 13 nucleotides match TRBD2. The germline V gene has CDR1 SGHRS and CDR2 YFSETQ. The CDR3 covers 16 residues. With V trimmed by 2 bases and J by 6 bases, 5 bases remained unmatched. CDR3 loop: CASSFLLAGGPNEQFF. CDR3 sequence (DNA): TGCGCCAGCAGCTTTTTACTAGCGGGAGGGCCCAATGAGCAGTTCTTC.

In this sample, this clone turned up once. CDR3 DNA sequence: TGTGCCAGCAGTGAAGGCCGTCGGGCTCGACATCGAACAAGCTCCTACGAGCAGTACTTC. Residues: CASSEGRRARHRTSSYEQYF. The gene calls are TRBV28 and TRBJ2-7; D ambiguous. V was shortened by 5 bases and J by 0 bases, with 29 bases between the two germline ends. The CDR3 has 20 residues. Germline V CDR1 and CDR2: MDHEN, SYDVKM.

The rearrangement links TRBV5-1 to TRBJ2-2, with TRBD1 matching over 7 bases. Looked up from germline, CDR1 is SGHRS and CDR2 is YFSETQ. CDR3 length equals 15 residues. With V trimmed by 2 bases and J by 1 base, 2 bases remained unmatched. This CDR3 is CASSFQGVNTGELFF. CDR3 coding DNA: TGCGCCAGCAGCTTTCAGGGGGTGAACACCGGGGAGCTGTTTTTT.

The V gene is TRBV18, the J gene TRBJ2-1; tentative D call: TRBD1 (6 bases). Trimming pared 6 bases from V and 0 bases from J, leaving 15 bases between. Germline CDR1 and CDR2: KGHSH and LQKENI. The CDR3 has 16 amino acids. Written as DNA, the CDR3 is TGTGCCAGCTCTTCCAGGGGCGGCCACTCCTACAATGAGCAGTTCTTC. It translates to CASSSRGGHSYNEQFF. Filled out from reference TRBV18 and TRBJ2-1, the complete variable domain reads NAGVMQNPRHLVRRRGQEARLRCSPMKGHSHVYWYRQLPEEGLKFMVYLQKENIIDESGMPKERFSAEFPKEGPSILRIQQVVRGDSAAYFCASSSRGGHSYNEQFFGPGTRLTVL.

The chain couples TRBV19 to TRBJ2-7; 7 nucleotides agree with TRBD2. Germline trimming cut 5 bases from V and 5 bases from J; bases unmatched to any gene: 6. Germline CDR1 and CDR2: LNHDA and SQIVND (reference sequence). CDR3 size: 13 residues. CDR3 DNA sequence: TGTGCCAGTAGTGATCGGGGGGTTGACGAGCAGTACTTC. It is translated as CASSDRGVDEQYF.

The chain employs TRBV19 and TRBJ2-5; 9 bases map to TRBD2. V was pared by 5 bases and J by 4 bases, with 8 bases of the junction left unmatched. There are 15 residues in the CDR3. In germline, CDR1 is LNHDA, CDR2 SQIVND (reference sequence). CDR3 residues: CASSDPGAGGETQYF. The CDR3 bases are TGTGCCAGTAGTGACCCGGGAGCGGGGGGAGAGACCCAGTACTTC. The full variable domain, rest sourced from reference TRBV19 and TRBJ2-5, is DGGITQSPKYLFRKEGQNVTLSCEQNLNHDAMYWYRQDPGQGLRLIYYSQIVNDFQKGDIAEGYSVSREKKESFPLTVTSAQKNPTAFYLCASSDPGAGGETQYFGPGTRLLVL.

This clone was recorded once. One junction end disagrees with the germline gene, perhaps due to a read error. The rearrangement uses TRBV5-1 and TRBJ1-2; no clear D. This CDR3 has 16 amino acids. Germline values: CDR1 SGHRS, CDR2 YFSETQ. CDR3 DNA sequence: TGCGCCAGCAGCTTGGCATCTCGGGGAGGCAACTACGGCTACACCTTC. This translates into CASSLASRGGNYGYTF.

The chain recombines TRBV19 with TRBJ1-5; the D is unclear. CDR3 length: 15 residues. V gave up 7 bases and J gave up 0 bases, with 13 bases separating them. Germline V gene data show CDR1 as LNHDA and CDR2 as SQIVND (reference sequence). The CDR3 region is CASTRPGISNQPQHF. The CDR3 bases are TGTGCCAGTACTAGACCCGGAATTAGCAATCAGCCCCAGCATTTT.

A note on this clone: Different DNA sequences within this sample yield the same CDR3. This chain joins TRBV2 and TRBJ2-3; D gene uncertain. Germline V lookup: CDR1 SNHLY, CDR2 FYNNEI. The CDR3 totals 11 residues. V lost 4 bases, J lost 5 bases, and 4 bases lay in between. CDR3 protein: CASSVGDTQYF. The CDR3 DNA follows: TGTGCCAGCAGTGTAGGAGATACGCAGTATTTT.